This T cell receptor (beta chain) was found in a study of T-cell reconstitution after alpha-beta-depleted transplantation in children. The table lists this clonotype with a few counts. Its antigen is as yet unknown. Study results and caveats: Day-60 TCRbeta diversity that was high in some patients was derived from surviving recipient T cells and thymic progenitors. One year after transplant, T-cell counts and diversity came mostly from newly produced T cells.

A TCRbeta library incorporating unique molecular identifiers was prepared. TCRdb passed the PCR reads through MiXCR, listing each CDR3 protein once. Of about 640,000 distinct CDR3 sequences in the sample, over 10% were seen once. The material sequenced was PBMCs, mostly from graft donor cells, taken 360 days after TCRalphabeta/CD19-depleted stem cell transplant. The sequence was obtained from a male patient between 10 and 17 years old who had a stem cell transplant for acute myeloid leukemia, so the T cells may come from the graft donor.

The CDR3 DNA reads as TGCAGTGCTCTACACCGGGACTTTCTCACCTCCTACGAGCAGTACTTC. Protein product: CSALHRDFLTSYEQYF. The chain employs TRBV20-1 and TRBJ2-7; a possible D gene is TRBD2 (6 bases). Germline CDR1 is DFQATT and CDR2 is SNEGSKA (reference sequence). The CDR3 covers 16 residues. V lost 5 bases and J lost 0, with 20 bases in between.